This T cell receptor (beta chain) comes out of a study of blood T cells in healthy people across ages. Study-level results: Age brought a roughly linear fall in TCR beta diversity measured per million T cells. Higher diversity and more naive CD4+ cells were features of long-lived donors, compared to aged donors.

The CDR3 extends over 13 amino acids. Germline V CDR1 and CDR2: SGHTA, FQGNSA. The V and J ends lost 5 bases and 5 bases respectively, with 12 bases between them. They isolated at least 6 million PBMCs from each sample. It was with a sample-barcoded 5' primer and a J-beta primer mix that a second PCR of about 6 to 11 cycles was run. TCRdb re-derived calls from the 5' RACE reads in MiXCR, one entry per CDR3 protein. The data contain around 800,000 distinct CDR3 sequences, roughly 26% of them seen just once; the ten biggest clones take up around 3%. In regard to this clonotype: What it binds is not known.

These same records also appear under a second study, on T cells of mothers and their children.

Sequencing was carried out using blood. The source is a boy younger than 18 in good health. V gene TRBV7-2 combines with J gene TRBJ1-1, with D possibly TRBD1 on 5 matching bases. This CDR3 reads CASSDQGKTEAFF. CDR3 bases: TGTGCCAGCAGCGACCAGGGTAAGACTGAAGCTTTCTTT.